The rows below give T cell receptor beta chains drawn from one sample of a study of cytomegalovirus exposure and HLA in healthy donors. Assay used: immunoSEQ multiplex PCR; TCRdb lists only in-frame clones, some missing. The sample consists of some 120,000 clones, over 75% of them appearing once. The specimen was PBMCs. The receptors stem from a woman aged 25 to 39 in good health and CMV-seronegative. The CDR3 runs from the conserved cysteine through the conserved F or W. Fields, in order: D gene, J gene, clone size, V gene, CDR3 protein, CDR3 DNA. A D gene is named only where the DNA matches it firmly. Clone sizes are given selectively: once, few, many, or a class where the clone is expanded.

d_gene: NA
j_gene: TRBJ1-5
abundance: NA
v_gene: TRBV7-2
CDR3aa: CASSNQKSGPQHF
CDR3nt: TGTGCCAGCAGCAATCAAAAATCGGGGCCCCAGCATTTT

d_gene: NA
j_gene: TRBJ1-2
abundance: few
v_gene: TRBV29-1
CDR3aa: CSVEATGFGGYTF
CDR3nt: TGCAGCGTTGAGGCGACAGGATTCGGTGGCTACACCTTC

d_gene: NA
j_gene: TRBJ2-2
abundance: NA
v_gene: TRBV6-6
CDR3aa: CASSFGTNTGELFF
CDR3nt: TGTGCCAGCAGTTTCGGTACGAACACCGGGGAGCTGTTTTTT

d_gene: NA
j_gene: TRBJ1-4
abundance: NA
v_gene: TRBV4-3
CDR3aa: CASSQGSGAAEKLFF
CDR3nt: TGCGCCAGCAGCCAAGGGTCAGGGGCGGCGGAAAAACTGTTTTTT

d_gene: TRBD1
j_gene: TRBJ1-2
abundance: NA
v_gene: TRBV6-6
CDR3aa: CASSSDGTGNGYTF
CDR3nt: TGTGCCAGCAGCTCGGATGGGACAGGGAATGGCTACACCTTC

d_gene: NA
j_gene: TRBJ2-3
abundance: once
v_gene: TRBV6-4
CDR3aa: CASSDHGGAPSTDTQYF
CDR3nt: TGTGCCAGCAGTGACCATGGCGGGGCACCATCCACAGATACGCAGTATTTT

d_gene: NA
j_gene: TRBJ2-6
abundance: NA
v_gene: TRBV6-1
CDR3aa: CASNRSGANVLTF
CDR3nt: TGTGCCAGCAACAGGTCTGGGGCCAACGTCCTGACTTTC

d_gene: TRBD1
j_gene: TRBJ1-2
abundance: NA
v_gene: TRBV14
CDR3aa: CASSLNPTGLWNGYTF
CDR3nt: TGTGCCAGCAGCCTCAACCCGACAGGGCTGTGGAATGGCTACACCTTC

d_gene: TRBD1
j_gene: TRBJ2-7
abundance: NA
v_gene: TRBV4-1
CDR3aa: CASSQTGTGVYEQYF
CDR3nt: TGCGCCAGCAGCCAAACCGGGACAGGGGTCTACGAGCAGTACTTC

d_gene: NA
j_gene: TRBJ1-1
abundance: NA
v_gene: TRBV19
CDR3aa: CASSIESVGGGTFF
CDR3nt: NA

d_gene: NA
j_gene: TRBJ2-7
abundance: NA
v_gene: TRBV5-1
CDR3aa: CASSPGVVSGEQYF
CDR3nt: TGCGCCAGCAGCCCTGGCGTTGTGTCGGGGGAGCAGTACTTC

d_gene: TRBD1
j_gene: TRBJ1-2
abundance: NA
v_gene: TRBV5-4
CDR3aa: CASSLSRGLGYGYTF
CDR3nt: TGTGCCAGCAGCTTGTCCAGGGGGCTGGGCTATGGCTACACCTTC

d_gene: NA
j_gene: TRBJ1-4
abundance: NA
v_gene: TRBV5-6
CDR3aa: CASSLLRSGNEKLFF
CDR3nt: TGTGCCAGCAGCTTATTGAGGTCGGGTAATGAAAAACTGTTTTTT

d_gene: TRBD1
j_gene: TRBJ2-7
abundance: NA
v_gene: TRBV6-5
CDR3aa: CASGGTGGIYEQYF
CDR3nt: TGTGCCAGCGGGGGGACAGGGGGCATATACGAGCAGTACTTC

d_gene: NA
j_gene: TRBJ1-2
abundance: NA
v_gene: TRBV5-6
CDR3aa: CASSLESSRSYGYTF
CDR3nt: TGTGCCAGCAGCCTCGAATCAAGCCGATCCTATGGCTACACCTTC

d_gene: NA
j_gene: TRBJ2-1
abundance: NA
v_gene: TRBV6-1
CDR3aa: CASSEGAGLGGNEQFF
CDR3nt: TGTGCCAGCAGTGAAGGAGCGGGGCTAGGGGGGAATGAGCAGTTCTTC

d_gene: NA
j_gene: TRBJ1-4
abundance: NA
v_gene: TRBV5-1
CDR3aa: CASSSVTGGKLFF
CDR3nt: TGCGCCAGCAGCTCGGTAACGGGAGGGAAACTGTTTTTT

d_gene: TRBD1
j_gene: TRBJ2-7
abundance: NA
v_gene: TRBV5-6
CDR3aa: CASSMTGISYEQYF
CDR3nt: TGTGCCAGCAGTATGACAGGGATCTCCTACGAGCAGTACTTC

d_gene: NA
j_gene: TRBJ2-7
abundance: NA
v_gene: TRBV11-3
CDR3aa: CASSLVQGAYEQYF
CDR3nt: TGTGCCAGCAGCTTAGTCCAGGGTGCCTACGAGCAGTACTTC

d_gene: TRBD2
j_gene: TRBJ2-5
abundance: once
v_gene: TRBV5-1
CDR3aa: CASSPRGVETQYF
CDR3nt: TGCGCCAGCAGCCCCCGGGGGGTGGAGACCCAGTACTTC